The TCR beta chain described here comes from a study of control samples from healthy donors and cancer patients. Data came from immunoSEQ multiplex PCR; TCRdb stores just in-frame clones and leaves some out. The sample consists of 90,000 or so clones, about 89% of them appearing once. The CDR3 totals 15 residues. CDR1 LNHDA and CDR2 SQIVND come from the germline V gene (reference sequence). V lost 5 bases to trimming and J lost 6 bases, with 17 bases between them. This receptor was identified in a woman aged 60-70 years in good health. The sequencing input was blood. V gene TRBV19 combines with J gene TRBJ2-1; TRBD1 or TRBD2 may be the D gene (5 bases each). CDR3 bases: TGTGCCAGTAGTGCAGCGACCGGGACCCGCAATGAGCAGTTCTTC. Its translation is CASSAATGTRNEQFF.